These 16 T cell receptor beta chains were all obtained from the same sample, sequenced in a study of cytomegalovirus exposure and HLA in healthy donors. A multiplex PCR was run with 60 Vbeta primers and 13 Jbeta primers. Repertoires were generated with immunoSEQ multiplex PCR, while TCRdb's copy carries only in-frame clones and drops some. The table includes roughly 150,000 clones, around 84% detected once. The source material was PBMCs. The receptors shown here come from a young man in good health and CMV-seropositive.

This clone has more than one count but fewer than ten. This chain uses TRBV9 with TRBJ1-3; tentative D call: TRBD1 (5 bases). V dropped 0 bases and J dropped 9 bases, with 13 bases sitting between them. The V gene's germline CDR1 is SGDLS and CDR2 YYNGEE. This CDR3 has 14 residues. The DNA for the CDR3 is TGTGCCAGCAGCGTAGGACAGCGGGGTGGCACCATATATTTT. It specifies CASSVGQRGGTIYF.

The CDR3 region has the DNA TGTGCCAGCAGTTTACAGGGGGCCTTTGGAAACACCATATATTTT. This codes for CASSLQGAFGNTIYF. The rearrangement joins TRBV7-2 to TRBJ1-3; 9 bases are a match to TRBD1. Germline CDR1 is SGHTA and CDR2 is FQGNSA. The trim removed 6 bases at V and 3 bases at J, leaving 6 bases unmatched. The CDR3 length is 15 residues.

The chain's CDR3 is CASSLLEGKETQYF. CDR3 bases: TGTGCCAGCAGCCTACTGGAGGGGAAAGAGACCCAGTACTTC. This chain joins TRBV7-9 and TRBJ2-5, with D possibly being TRBD2 (6 bases). The CDR3 has 14 amino acids. With 5 bases removed from V and 3 bases from J, the gap between germline ends came to 13 bases. CDR1 and CDR2 from the germline V gene are SEHNR and FQNEAQ (reference sequence).

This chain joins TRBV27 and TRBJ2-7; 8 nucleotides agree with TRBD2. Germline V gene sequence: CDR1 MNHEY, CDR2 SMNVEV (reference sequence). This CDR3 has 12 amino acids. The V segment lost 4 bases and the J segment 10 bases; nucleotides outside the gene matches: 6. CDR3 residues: CASSSRSGIQYV. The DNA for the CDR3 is TGTGCCAGCAGTTCCCGTAGCGGGATCCAGTACGTC.

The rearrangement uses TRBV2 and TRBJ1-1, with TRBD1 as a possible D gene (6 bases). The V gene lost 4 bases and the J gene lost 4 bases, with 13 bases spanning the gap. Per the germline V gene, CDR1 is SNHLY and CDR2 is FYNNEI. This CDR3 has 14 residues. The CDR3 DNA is TGTGCCAGCAGTGTGGGGGGGCGGGGCACTGAAGCTTTCTTT. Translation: CASSVGGRGTEAFF. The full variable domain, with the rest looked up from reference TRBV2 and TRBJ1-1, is EPEVTQTPSHQVTQMGQEVILRCVPISNHLYFYWYRQILGQKVEFLVSFYNNEISEKSEIFDDQFSVERPDGSNFTLKIRSTKLEDSAMYFCASSVGGRGTEAFFGQGTRLTVV.

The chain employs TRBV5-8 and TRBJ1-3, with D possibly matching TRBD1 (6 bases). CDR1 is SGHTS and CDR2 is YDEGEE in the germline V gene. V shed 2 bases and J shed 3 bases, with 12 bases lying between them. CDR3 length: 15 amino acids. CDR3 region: CASSFSAGDGNTIYF. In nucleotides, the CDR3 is TGTGCCAGCAGCTTTTCCGCAGGGGATGGAAACACCATATATTTT.

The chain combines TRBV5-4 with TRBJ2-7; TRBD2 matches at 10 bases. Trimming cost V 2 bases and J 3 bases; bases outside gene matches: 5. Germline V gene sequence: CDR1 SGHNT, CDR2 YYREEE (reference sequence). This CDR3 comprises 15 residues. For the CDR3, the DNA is TGTGCCAGCAGCTTAGCGGGAGGGAACCACTACGAGCAGTACTTC. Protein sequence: CASSLAGGNHYEQYF.

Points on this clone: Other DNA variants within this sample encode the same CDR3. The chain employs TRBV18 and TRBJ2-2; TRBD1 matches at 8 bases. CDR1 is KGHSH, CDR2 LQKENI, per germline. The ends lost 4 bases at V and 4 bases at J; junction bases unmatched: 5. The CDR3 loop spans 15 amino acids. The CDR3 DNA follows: TGTGCCAGCTCACACGGACAGGGTCGCACCGGGGAGCTGTTTTTT. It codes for CASSHGQGRTGELFF.

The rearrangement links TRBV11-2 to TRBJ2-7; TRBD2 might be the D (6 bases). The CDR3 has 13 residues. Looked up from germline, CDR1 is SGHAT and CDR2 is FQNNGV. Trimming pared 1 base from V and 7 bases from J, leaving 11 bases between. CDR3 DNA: TGTGCCAGCAGCTTAGTTAGGGGAGGAGAGCAGTACGTC. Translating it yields CASSLVRGGEQYV.

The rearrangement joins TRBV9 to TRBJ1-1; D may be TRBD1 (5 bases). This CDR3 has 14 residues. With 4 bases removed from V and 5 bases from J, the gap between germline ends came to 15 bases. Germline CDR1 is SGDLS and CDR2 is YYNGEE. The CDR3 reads CASSPWGGGTEAFF. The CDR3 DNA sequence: TGTGCCAGCAGCCCGTGGGGGGGAGGGACTGAAGCTTTCTTT.

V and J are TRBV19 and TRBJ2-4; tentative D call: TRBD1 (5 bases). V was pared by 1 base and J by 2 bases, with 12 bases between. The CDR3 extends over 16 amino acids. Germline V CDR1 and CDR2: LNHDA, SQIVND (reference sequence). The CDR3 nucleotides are TGTGCCAGTAGTATAGGACCCCAGGGCCCCAAAAACATTCAGTACTTC. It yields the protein CASSIGPQGPKNIQYF.

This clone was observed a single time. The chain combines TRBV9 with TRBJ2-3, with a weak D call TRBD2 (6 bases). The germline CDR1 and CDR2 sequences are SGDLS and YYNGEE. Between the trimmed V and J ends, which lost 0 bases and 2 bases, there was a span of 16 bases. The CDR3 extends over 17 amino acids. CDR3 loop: CASSVESVGRSTDTQYF. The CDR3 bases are TGTGCCAGCAGCGTAGAATCCGTTGGGAGGTCCACAGATACGCAGTATTTT. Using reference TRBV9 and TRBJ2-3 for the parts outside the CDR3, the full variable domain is DSGVTQTPKHLITATGQRVTLRCSPRSGDLSVYWYQQSLDQGLQFLIQYYNGEERAKGNILERFSAQQFPDLHSELNLSSLELGDSALYFCASSVESVGRSTDTQYFGPGTRLTVL.

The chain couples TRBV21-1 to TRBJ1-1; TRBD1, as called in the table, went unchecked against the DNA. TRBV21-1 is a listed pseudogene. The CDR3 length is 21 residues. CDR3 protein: CASSKVDMVGAGGTLNTEAFF. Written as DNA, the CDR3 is TGTGCCAGCAGCAAAGTAGACATGGTGGGGGCAGGGGGTACCTTGAACACTGAAGCTTTCTTT.

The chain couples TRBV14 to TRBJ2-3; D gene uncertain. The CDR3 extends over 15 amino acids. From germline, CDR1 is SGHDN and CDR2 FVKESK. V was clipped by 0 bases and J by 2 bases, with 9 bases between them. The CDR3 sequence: CASSQETWPTDTQYF. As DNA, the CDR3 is TGTGCCAGCAGCCAAGAAACCTGGCCCACAGATACGCAGTATTTT.

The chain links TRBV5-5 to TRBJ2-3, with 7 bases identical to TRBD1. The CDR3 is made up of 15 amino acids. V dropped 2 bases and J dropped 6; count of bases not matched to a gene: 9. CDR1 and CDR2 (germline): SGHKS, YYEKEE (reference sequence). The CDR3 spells CASSFRDSPTDTQYF. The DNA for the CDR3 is TGTGCCAGCAGCTTTAGGGACAGCCCCACGGATACGCAGTATTTT.

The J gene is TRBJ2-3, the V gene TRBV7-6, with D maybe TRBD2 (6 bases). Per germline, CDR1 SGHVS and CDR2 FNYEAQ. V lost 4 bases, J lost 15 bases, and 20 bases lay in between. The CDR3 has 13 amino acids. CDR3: CASSSEGGNPKYF. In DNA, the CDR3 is TGTGCCAGCAGCTCCGAGGGCGGGAACCCCAAATATTTT.